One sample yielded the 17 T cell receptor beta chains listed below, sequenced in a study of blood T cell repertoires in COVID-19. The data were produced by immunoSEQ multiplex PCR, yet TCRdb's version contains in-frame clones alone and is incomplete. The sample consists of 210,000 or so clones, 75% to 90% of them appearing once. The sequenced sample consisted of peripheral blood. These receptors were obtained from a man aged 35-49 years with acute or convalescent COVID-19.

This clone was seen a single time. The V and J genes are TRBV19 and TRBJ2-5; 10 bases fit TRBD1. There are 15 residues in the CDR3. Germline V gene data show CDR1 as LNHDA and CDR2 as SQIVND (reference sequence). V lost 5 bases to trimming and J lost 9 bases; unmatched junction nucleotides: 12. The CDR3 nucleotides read TGTGCCAGTAGTCCGGGACAGGGGCGGCAAGGGTCCCAGTACTTC. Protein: CASSPGQGRQGSQYF.

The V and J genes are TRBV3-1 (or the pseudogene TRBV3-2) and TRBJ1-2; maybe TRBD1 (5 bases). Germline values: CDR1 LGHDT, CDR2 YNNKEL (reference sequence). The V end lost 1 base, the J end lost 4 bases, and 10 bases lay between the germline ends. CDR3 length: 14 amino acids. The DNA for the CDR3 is TGTGCCAGCAGCCAAGTCAGCGGGACCTATGGCTACACCTTC. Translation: CASSQVSGTYGYTF.

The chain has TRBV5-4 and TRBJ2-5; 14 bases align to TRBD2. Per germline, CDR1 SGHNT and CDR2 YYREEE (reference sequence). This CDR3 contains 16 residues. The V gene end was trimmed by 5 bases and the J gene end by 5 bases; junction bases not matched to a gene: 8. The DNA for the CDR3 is TGTGCCAGCAGGACCGGGACTAGCGGGGGTGGGGAGACCCAGTACTTC. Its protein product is CASRTGTSGGGETQYF.

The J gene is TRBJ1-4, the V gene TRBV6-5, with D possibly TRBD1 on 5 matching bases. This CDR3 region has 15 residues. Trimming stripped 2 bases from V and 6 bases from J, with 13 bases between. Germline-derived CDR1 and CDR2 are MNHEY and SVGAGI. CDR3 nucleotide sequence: TGTGCCAGCAGTTACCGGAGGGGATGGGATGAAAAACTGTTTTTT. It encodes CASSYRRGWDEKLFF.

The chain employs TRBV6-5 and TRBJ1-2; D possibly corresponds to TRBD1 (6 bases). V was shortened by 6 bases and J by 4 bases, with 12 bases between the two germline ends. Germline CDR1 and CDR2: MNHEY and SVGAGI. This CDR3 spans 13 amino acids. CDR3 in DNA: TGTGCCAGCAGCCCCGACAGGCTCTATGGCTACACCTTC. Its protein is CASSPDRLYGYTF.

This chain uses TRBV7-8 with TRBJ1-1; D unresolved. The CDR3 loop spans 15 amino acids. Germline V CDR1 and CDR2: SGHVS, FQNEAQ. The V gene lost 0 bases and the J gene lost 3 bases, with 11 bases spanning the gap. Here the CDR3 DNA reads TGTGCCAGCAGCTTAGCAGAGGGAGGGTACACTGAAGCTTTCTTT. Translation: CASSLAEGGYTEAFF.

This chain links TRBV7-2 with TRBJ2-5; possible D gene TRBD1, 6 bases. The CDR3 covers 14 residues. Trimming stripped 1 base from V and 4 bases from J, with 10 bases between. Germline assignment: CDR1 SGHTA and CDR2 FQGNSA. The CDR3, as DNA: TGTGCCAGCAGCTTAGTCACAGGGAGAGAGACCCAGTACTTC. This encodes CASSLVTGRETQYF.

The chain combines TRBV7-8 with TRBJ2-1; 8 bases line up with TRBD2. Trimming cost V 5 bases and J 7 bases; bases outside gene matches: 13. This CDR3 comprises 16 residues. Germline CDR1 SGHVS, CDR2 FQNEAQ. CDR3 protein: CASSRGDGGATNEQFF. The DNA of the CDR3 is TGTGCCAGCAGCCGAGGGGACGGGGGGGCCACAAATGAGCAGTTCTTC.

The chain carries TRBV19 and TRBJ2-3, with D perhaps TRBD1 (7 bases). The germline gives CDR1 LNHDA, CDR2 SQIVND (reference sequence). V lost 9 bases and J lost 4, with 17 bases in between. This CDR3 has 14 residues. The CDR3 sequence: CASAGQRGSDTQYF. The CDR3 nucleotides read TGTGCCAGCGCGGGACAGAGGGGTTCAGATACGCAGTATTTT.

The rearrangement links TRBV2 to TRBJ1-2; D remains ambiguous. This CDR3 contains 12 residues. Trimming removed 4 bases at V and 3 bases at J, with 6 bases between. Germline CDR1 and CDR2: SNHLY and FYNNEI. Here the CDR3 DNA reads TGTGCCAGCAGTGGGAGTCACTATGGCTACACCTTC. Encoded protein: CASSGSHYGYTF.

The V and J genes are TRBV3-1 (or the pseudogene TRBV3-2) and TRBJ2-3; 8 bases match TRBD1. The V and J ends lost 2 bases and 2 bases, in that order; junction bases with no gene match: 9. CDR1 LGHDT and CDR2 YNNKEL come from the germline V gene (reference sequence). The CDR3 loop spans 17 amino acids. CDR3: CASSQSLGQGLTDTQYF. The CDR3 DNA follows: TGTGCCAGCAGCCAAAGTCTAGGACAGGGACTCACAGATACGCAGTATTTT.

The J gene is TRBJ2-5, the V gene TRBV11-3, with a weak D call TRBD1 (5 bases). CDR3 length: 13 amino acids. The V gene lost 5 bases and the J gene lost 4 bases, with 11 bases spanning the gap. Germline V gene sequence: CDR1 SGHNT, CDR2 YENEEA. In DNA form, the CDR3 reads TGTGCCAGCAGCAGACAGTACGGAGAGACCCAGTACTTC. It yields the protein CASSRQYGETQYF.

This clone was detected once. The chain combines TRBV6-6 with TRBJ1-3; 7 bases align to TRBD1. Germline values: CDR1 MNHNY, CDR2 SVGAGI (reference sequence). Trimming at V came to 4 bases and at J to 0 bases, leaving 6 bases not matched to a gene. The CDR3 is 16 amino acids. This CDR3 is CASSSPTGSSGNTIYF. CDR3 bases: TGTGCCAGCAGTTCCCCGACAGGGAGCTCTGGAAACACCATATATTTT.

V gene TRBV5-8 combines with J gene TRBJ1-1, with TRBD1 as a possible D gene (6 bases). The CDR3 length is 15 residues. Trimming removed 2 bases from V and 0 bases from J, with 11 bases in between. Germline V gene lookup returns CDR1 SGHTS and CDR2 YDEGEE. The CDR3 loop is CASSFRDTLNTEAFF. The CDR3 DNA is TGTGCCAGCAGCTTCCGGGACACCCTGAACACTGAAGCTTTCTTT.

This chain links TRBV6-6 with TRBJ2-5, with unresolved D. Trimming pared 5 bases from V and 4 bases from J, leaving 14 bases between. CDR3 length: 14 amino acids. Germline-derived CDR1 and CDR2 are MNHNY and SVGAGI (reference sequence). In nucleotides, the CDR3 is TGTGCCAGCAGTCCTCCAGCGCTACTAGAGACCCAGTACTTC. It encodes CASSPPALLETQYF.

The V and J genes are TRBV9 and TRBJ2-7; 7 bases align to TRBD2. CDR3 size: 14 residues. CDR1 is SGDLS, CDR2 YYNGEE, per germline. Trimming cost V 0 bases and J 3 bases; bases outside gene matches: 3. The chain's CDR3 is CASSVATGGYEQYF. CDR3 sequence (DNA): TGTGCCAGCAGCGTAGCTACGGGGGGCTACGAGCAGTACTTC.

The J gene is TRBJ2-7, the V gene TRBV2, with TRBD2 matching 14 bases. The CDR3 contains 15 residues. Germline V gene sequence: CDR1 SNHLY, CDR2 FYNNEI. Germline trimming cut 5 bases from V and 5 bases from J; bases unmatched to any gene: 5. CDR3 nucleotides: TGTGCCAGCAGTCGGACTAGCGGGGGGTCCAACGAGCAGTACTTC. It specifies CASSRTSGGSNEQYF.